This passage covers 32 T cell receptor beta chains from one sample sequenced in a study of Ad26.COV2.S vaccination and SARS-CoV-2 variants. The sample's treatment: some 19 received Ad26.COV2.S at low or high dose, single or two shots; several received placebo; per-sample allocation not given. The samples date from day 63 after the first vaccine or placebo injection. Some clones are missing from TCRdb's copy, which holds only in-frame ones; the method was immunoSEQ multiplex PCR. Of 400,000 to 500,000 clones listed, around nine tenths were seen once; the top ten hold approximately 4%. The specimen was peripheral blood, collected in a trial of Ad26.COV2.S vaccine versus placebo. Source of these receptors: a person aged 18-60 years who received the Ad26.COV2.S COVID-19 vaccine or a placebo.

This chain uses TRBV5-5 with TRBJ2-1; D might be TRBD1 or TRBD2, each matching 5 bases. CDR1 and CDR2 (germline): SGHKS, YYEKEE (reference sequence). The CDR3 is made up of 13 amino acids. The V gene lost 0 bases and the J gene lost 6 bases, with 7 bases spanning the gap. CDR3 sequence reads: CASSLVGPNEQFF. CDR3 bases: TGTGCCAGCAGCTTGGTGGGACCCAATGAGCAGTTCTTC.

The gene calls are TRBV9 and TRBJ2-7, with D perhaps matching TRBD1 (5 bases). CDR3 length equals 14 residues. Trimming took off 4 bases at V and 2 bases at J, with 13 bases between the two ends. Germline CDR1 reads SGDLS; CDR2 reads YYNGEE. The CDR3 loop is CASSPEGHTYEQYF. The CDR3 DNA follows: TGTGCCAGCAGCCCAGAAGGACATACCTACGAGCAGTACTTC. Using reference TRBV9 and TRBJ2-7 for the parts outside the CDR3, the full variable domain is DSGVTQTPKHLITATGQRVTLRCSPRSGDLSVYWYQQSLDQGLQFLIQYYNGEERAKGNILERFSAQQFPDLHSELNLSSLELGDSALYFCASSPEGHTYEQYFGPGTRLTVT.

The J gene is TRBJ1-2, the V gene TRBV28, with D perhaps TRBD1 (5 bases). V shed 6 bases and J shed 5 bases, with 19 bases lying between them. Looked up from germline, CDR1 is MDHEN and CDR2 is SYDVKM. The CDR3 runs 15 residues. CDR3 DNA: TGTGCCAGCAGCCCTCGCGTCGGGGGGGGATATGGCTACACCTTC. It specifies CASSPRVGGGYGYTF.

The chain has TRBV5-4 and TRBJ1-4; D unclear. This CDR3 spans 15 amino acids. Trimming removed 4 bases from V and 0 bases from J, with 10 bases in between. CDR1 and CDR2 (germline): SGHNT, YYREEE (reference sequence). CDR3 nucleotide sequence: TGTGCCAGCAGCCCTGGGTCAGCAACTAATGAAAAACTGTTTTTT. Translated, it gives CASSPGSATNEKLFF.

This clone has only a few counts. This chain joins TRBV25-1 and TRBJ2-5; 12 bases fit TRBD1. Germline CDR1 MGHDK, CDR2 SYGVNS. After removal of 2 bases from V and 6 bases from J, the junction contained 4 bases not matched to a gene. The CDR3 totals 15 residues. CDR3 DNA: TGTGCCAGCAGTGAACGGGACAGGGGGCTTAAGACCCAGTACTTC. It is translated as CASSERDRGLKTQYF.

The rearrangement uses TRBV11-2 and TRBJ2-5, with TRBD2 matching 14 bases. Germline assignment: CDR1 SGHAT and CDR2 FQNNGV. Germline trimming cut 5 bases from V and 4 bases from J; bases unmatched to any gene: 6. This CDR3 is built from 16 residues. CDR3: CASSGTGTSGGETQYF. CDR3 nucleotides: TGTGCCAGCAGCGGGACCGGGACTAGCGGGGGAGAGACCCAGTACTTC.

The chain joins TRBV19 to TRBJ2-3, with D possibly matching TRBD1 (5 bases). Germline V gives CDR1 LNHDA, CDR2 SQIVND (reference sequence). The V and J ends lost 10 bases and 2 bases respectively, with 22 bases between them. The CDR3 has 16 residues. Here the CDR3 reads CATPGTGPRPTDTQYF. CDR3 coding DNA: TGTGCCACCCCTGGTACAGGTCCGCGCCCCACAGATACGCAGTATTTT.

The genes are TRBV10-3 and TRBJ2-3, with TRBD1 matching over 9 bases. The CDR3 consists of 14 residues. Germline loops: CDR1 ENHRY, CDR2 SYGVKD. With V trimmed by 2 bases and J by 6 bases, 3 bases remained unmatched. In nucleotides, the CDR3 is TGTGCCATCAGTGAGGGACAGGGGATGGATACGCAGTATTTT. Translation: CAISEGQGMDTQYF.

This chain uses TRBV5-1 with TRBJ1-2, with D hard to call. The CDR3 length is 13 residues. V was clipped by 5 bases and J by 2 bases, with 10 bases between them. Germline V gene sequence: CDR1 SGHRS, CDR2 YFSETQ. For the CDR3, the DNA is TGCGCCAGCAGGTTAGCTGAGAACTATGGCTACACCTTC. It encodes CASRLAENYGYTF.

This chain links TRBV19 with TRBJ1-1; D is possibly TRBD1 (6 bases). Germline CDR1 and CDR2: LNHDA and SQIVND (reference sequence). The CDR3 covers 16 residues. V lost 5 bases, J lost 4 bases, and 20 bases lay in between. CDR3 sequence: CASSPPHWGASTEAFF. CDR3 sequence (DNA): TGTGCCAGTAGTCCTCCACATTGGGGGGCTAGCACTGAAGCTTTCTTT.

This clone was counted a few times. The V and J genes are TRBV28 and TRBJ1-3; D gene uncertain. V was cut by 3 bases and J by 11 bases, with 8 bases left in between. The CDR3 runs to 11 residues. In germline, CDR1 is MDHEN, CDR2 SYDVKM. The CDR3 sequence is CASSFAPAIYF. In nucleotides, the CDR3 is TGTGCCAGCAGTTTCGCCCCGGCCATATATTTT.

In this sample, this clone turned up once. The J gene is TRBJ2-1, the V gene TRBV11-3, with D perhaps matching TRBD2 (5 bases). Trimming stripped 5 bases from V and 7 bases from J, with 15 bases between. Germline V gene sequence: CDR1 SGHNT, CDR2 YENEEA. This CDR3 has 14 amino acids. This CDR3 is CASSTRGLYNEQFF. Written as DNA, the CDR3 is TGTGCCAGCAGCACCCGAGGACTCTATAATGAGCAGTTCTTC.

This chain uses TRBV5-5 with TRBJ2-3; D possibly corresponds to TRBD2 (6 bases). V was cut by 4 bases and J by 0 bases, with 15 bases left in between. The CDR3 contains 16 residues. Germline V lookup: CDR1 SGHKS, CDR2 YYEKEE (reference sequence). CDR3 in DNA: TGTGCCAGCAGCCATACCGGGACTCCTAGCACAGATACGCAGTATTTT. Translation gives CASSHTGTPSTDTQYF.

This sequence joins TRBV5-1 and TRBJ2-3; the D gene could be TRBD1 or TRBD2 (6 bases each). This CDR3 is 17 amino acids long. Between the trimmed V and J ends, which lost 0 bases and 0 bases, there was a span of 14 bases. CDR1 is SGHRS, CDR2 YFSETQ, per germline. CDR3 loop: CASSLAVGGHSTDTQYF. In DNA, the CDR3 is TGCGCCAGCAGCTTGGCCGTCGGGGGACATAGCACAGATACGCAGTATTTT.

V gene TRBV19 combines with J gene TRBJ2-3; D assignment may be TRBD1 or TRBD2 (5 bases each). V lost 7 bases, J lost 1 base, and 12 bases lay in between. The CDR3 spans 14 residues. Germline loops: CDR1 LNHDA, CDR2 SQIVND (reference sequence). The CDR3 DNA reads as TGTGCCAGTACCCCCGGGGCTGGCACAGATACGCAGTATTTT. Translated, it gives CASTPGAGTDTQYF. Using reference TRBV19 and TRBJ2-3 for the parts outside the CDR3, the full variable domain is DGGITQSPKYLFRKEGQNVTLSCEQNLNHDAMYWYRQDPGQGLRLIYYSQIVNDFQKGDIAEGYSVSREKKESFPLTVTSAQKNPTAFYLCASTPGAGTDTQYFGPGTRLTVL.

The chain joins TRBV12-5 to TRBJ2-3; D might be TRBD1 (5 bases). V shed 6 bases and J shed 4 bases, with 11 bases lying between them. Germline V gene lookup returns CDR1 LGHNT and CDR2 FRNRAP. This CDR3 has 13 amino acids. The CDR3: CASGTTGPDTQYF. The CDR3 region has the DNA TGTGCTAGTGGAACAACAGGTCCAGATACGCAGTATTTT.

The chain joins TRBV6-5 to TRBJ2-1; D gene uncertain. The ends were cut back, 2 bases at V and 9 bases at J, with 8 bases in the middle. Per germline, CDR1 MNHEY and CDR2 SVGAGI. The CDR3 length is 12 residues. The CDR3 bases are TGTGCCAGCAGTTACGCCGGCGGTGAGCAGTTCTTC. Its protein is CASSYAGGEQFF.

This clone was found once. The rearrangement joins TRBV28 to TRBJ2-1, with TRBD1 identical over 10 bases. CDR1 and CDR2 (germline): MDHEN, SYDVKM. V lost 1 base and J lost 9; bases outside the gene matches: 12. This CDR3 contains 17 residues. CDR3 amino acids: CASSLYPTGTGATEQFF. CDR3 in DNA: TGTGCCAGCAGTTTATACCCTACCGGGACAGGGGCAACTGAGCAGTTCTTC.

The chain is built from TRBV2 and TRBJ2-7; no firm D call. There are 12 residues in the CDR3. Germline CDR1 reads SNHLY; CDR2 reads FYNNEI. Trimming removed 5 bases at V and 1 base at J, with 6 bases between. CDR3 sequence: CASSLVSYEQYF. The CDR3 DNA is TGTGCCAGCAGTTTAGTGTCCTACGAGCAGTACTTC.

This clone was seen once. CDR3 DNA: TGTGCCTGGAGTGTGGGGCCGAGGGGGACCCAGTACTTC. This sequence encodes CAWSVGPRGTQYF. The rearrangement joins TRBV30 to TRBJ2-5; D tentatively fits TRBD1 or TRBD2 (5 bases each). The CDR3 contains 13 residues. Trimming shortened V by 0 bases and J by 7 bases, and 12 bases separated the two germline ends. Per the germline V gene, CDR1 is GTSNPN and CDR2 is SVGIG (reference sequence).

The chain has TRBV4-1 and TRBJ2-7, with 11 bases matching TRBD1. The CDR3 contains 13 residues. After removal of 5 bases from V and 6 bases from J, the junction contained 3 bases not matched to a gene. Germline CDR1 and CDR2: MGHRA and YSYEKL. The CDR3 reads CASSGQGAVEQYF. The CDR3 DNA reads as TGCGCCAGCAGCGGACAGGGGGCCGTCGAGCAGTACTTC.

V gene TRBV28 combines with J gene TRBJ1-5; 7 bases fit TRBD1. With 6 bases clipped from V and 6 bases from J, the junction kept 14 bases outside the gene matches. CDR1 and CDR2 from the germline V gene are MDHEN and SYDVKM. The CDR3 totals 16 residues. The CDR3 spells CASSSSTGFPSQPQHF. CDR3 bases: TGTGCCAGCAGCTCCTCGACAGGGTTTCCCAGTCAGCCCCAGCATTTT.

The genes are TRBV4-1 and TRBJ2-2; D not certain. Germline V gives CDR1 MGHRA, CDR2 YSYEKL. CDR3 length: 15 residues. The V end was cut by 2 bases, the J end by 5 bases, with 12 bases between. In DNA, the CDR3 is TGCGCCAGCAGCCAAAGCTCCCTCCCGACCGGGGAGCTGTTTTTT. As protein: CASSQSSLPTGELFF.

This clone was observed once. The chain links TRBV13 to TRBJ1-2; D uncertain. The V gene lost 0 bases and the J gene lost 2 bases, with 10 bases spanning the gap. CDR1 PRHDT and CDR2 FYEKMQ come from the germline V gene (reference sequence). CDR3 length: 15 amino acids. Here the CDR3 reads CASSLGGGTNYGYTF. CDR3 in DNA: TGTGCCAGCAGCTTAGGGGGAGGAACAAACTATGGCTACACCTTC.

CDR3 loop: CASSQGDWGWDTEAFF. The CDR3 DNA reads as TGCGCCAGCAGCCAAGGGGATTGGGGTTGGGACACTGAAGCTTTCTTT. The V gene is TRBV4-1, the J gene TRBJ1-1; D gene unclear. Germline loops: CDR1 MGHRA, CDR2 YSYEKL. The CDR3 has 16 residues. Trimming removed 1 base at V and 3 bases at J, with 15 bases between.

The gene calls are TRBV10-3 and TRBJ1-4; a weak D match, TRBD1 (6 bases). Germline lookup yields CDR1 ENHRY and CDR2 SYGVKD. The CDR3 runs 15 residues. V lost 2 bases, J lost 5 bases, and 12 bases lay in between. The CDR3 nucleotides are TGTGCCATCAGTGAGGATGCGGGGGCGAATGAAAAACTGTTTTTT. This translates into CAISEDAGANEKLFF.

This chain links TRBV6-6 with TRBJ2-7; D unresolved. Looked up from germline, CDR1 is MNHNY and CDR2 is SVGAGI (reference sequence). This CDR3 comprises 14 residues. V was shortened by 5 bases and J by 3 bases, with 14 bases between the two germline ends. CDR3 protein: CASSPSSNFYEQYF. CDR3 sequence (DNA): TGTGCCAGCAGTCCTTCGAGCAACTTCTACGAGCAGTACTTC.

This chain connects TRBV7-9 to TRBJ1-2, with D perhaps matching TRBD1 (5 bases). V was pared by 4 bases and J by 4 bases, with 16 bases between. The CDR3 length is 15 residues. Germline CDR1 SEHNR, CDR2 FQNEAQ (reference sequence). The chain's CDR3 is CASSSSRRGSYGYTF. The CDR3, as DNA: TGTGCCAGCAGCTCATCGCGCCGGGGCTCCTATGGCTACACCTTC.

The J gene is TRBJ2-3, the V gene TRBV2; 9 bases match TRBD1. Germline CDR1 SNHLY, CDR2 FYNNEI. The CDR3 has 15 residues. V dropped 5 bases and J dropped 1; count of bases not matched to a gene: 4. The DNA of the CDR3 is TGTGCCAGCAGTAGAAGGACAGGGGGCACAGATACGCAGTATTTT. Translating gives CASSRRTGGTDTQYF.

This chain links TRBV5-1 with TRBJ2-1; possible D gene TRBD1, 5 bases. V was trimmed by 0 bases and J by 8 bases, leaving 12 bases between them. The germline CDR1 and CDR2 sequences are SGHRS and YFSETQ. CDR3 length: 14 residues. CDR3 sequence (DNA): TGCGCCAGCAGCTTGGAGGCCAGGGAAGATGAGCAGTTCTTC. This translates into CASSLEAREDEQFF.

V usage is TRBV6-1 and J usage is TRBJ2-4; D is undetermined. This CDR3 comprises 17 residues. Germline CDR1 and CDR2: MNHNS and SASEGT. V dropped 0 bases and J dropped 2 bases, with 14 bases sitting between them. The CDR3 coding sequence is TGTGCCAGCAGTGAAGCGCTTGTACAGAATACCAAAAACATTCAGTACTTC. Its protein is CASSEALVQNTKNIQYF.

This clone has just one count. The rearrangement uses TRBV5-1 and TRBJ2-3, with TRBD1 matching over 10 bases. Germline assignment: CDR1 SGHRS and CDR2 YFSETQ. V shed 3 bases, J shed 13 bases, and the junction held 2 bases outside the gene matches. The CDR3 sequence is 11 residues long. CDR3 residues: CASSSDRGEYF. Written as DNA, the CDR3 is TGCGCCAGCAGCTCGGACAGGGGGGAGTATTTT. Full variable domain (rest looked up from reference TRBV5-1 and TRBJ2-3): KAGVTQTPRYLIKTRGQQVTLSCSPISGHRSVSWYQQTPGQGLQFLFEYFSETQRNKGNFPGRFSGRQFSNSRSEMNVSTLELGDSALYLCASSSDRGEYFGPGTRLTVL.